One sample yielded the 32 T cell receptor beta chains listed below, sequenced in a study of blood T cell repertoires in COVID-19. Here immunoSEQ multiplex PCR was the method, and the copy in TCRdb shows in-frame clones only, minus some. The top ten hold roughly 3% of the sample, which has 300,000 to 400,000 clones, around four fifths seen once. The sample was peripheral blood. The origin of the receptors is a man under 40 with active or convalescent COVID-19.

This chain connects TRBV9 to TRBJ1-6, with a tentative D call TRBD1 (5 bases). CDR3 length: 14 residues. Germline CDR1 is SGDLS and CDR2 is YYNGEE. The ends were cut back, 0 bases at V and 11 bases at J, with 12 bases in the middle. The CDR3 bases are TGTGCCAGCAGCGTAGGGCAGGGCTTTGCACCCCTCCACTTT. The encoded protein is CASSVGQGFAPLHF.

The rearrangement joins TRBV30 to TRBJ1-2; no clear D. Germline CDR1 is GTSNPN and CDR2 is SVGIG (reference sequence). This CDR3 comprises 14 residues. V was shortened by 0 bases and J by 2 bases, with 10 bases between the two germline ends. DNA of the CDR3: TGTGCCTGGAGTGTGGTCAGTTTAAACTATGGCTACACCTTC. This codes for CAWSVVSLNYGYTF.

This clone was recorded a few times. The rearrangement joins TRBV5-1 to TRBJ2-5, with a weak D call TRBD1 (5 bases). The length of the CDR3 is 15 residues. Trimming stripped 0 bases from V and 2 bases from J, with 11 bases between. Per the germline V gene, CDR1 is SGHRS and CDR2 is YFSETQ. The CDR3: CASSLEGRVQETQYF. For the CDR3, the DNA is TGCGCCAGCAGCTTGGAGGGGCGAGTGCAAGAGACCCAGTACTTC.

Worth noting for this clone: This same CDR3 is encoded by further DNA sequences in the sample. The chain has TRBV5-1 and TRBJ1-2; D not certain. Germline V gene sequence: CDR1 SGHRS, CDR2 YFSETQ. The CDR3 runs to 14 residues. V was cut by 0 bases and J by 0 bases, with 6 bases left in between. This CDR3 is CASSLGRTNYGYTF. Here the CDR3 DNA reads TGCGCCAGCAGCTTGGGGAGGACTAACTATGGCTACACCTTC.

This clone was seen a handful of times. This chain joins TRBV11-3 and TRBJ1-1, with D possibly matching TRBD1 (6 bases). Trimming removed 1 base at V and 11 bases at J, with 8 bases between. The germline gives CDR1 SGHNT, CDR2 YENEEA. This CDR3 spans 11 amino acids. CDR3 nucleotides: TGTGCCAGCAGCTTAGGGGGGCAGGCTTTCTTT. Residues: CASSLGGQAFF.

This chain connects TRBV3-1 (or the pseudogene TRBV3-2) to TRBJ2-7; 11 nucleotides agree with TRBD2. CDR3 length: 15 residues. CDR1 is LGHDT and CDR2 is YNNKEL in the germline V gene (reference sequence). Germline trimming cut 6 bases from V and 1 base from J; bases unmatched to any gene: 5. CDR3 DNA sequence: TGTGCCAGCAGGTCAACTAGCGGGAGTTCCTACGAGCAGTACTTC. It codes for CASRSTSGSSYEQYF.

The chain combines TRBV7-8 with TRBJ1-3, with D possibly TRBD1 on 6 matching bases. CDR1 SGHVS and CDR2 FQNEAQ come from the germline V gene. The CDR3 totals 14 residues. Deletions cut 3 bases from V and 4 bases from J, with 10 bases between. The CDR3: CASSFLQGGNTIYF. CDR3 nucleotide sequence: TGTGCCAGCAGCTTTTTACAGGGCGGAAACACCATATATTTT. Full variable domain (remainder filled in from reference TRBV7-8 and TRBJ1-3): GAGVSQSPRYKVAKRGQDVALRCDPISGHVSLFWYQQALGQGPEFLTYFQNEAQLDKSGLPSDRFFAERPEGSVSTLKIQRTQQEDSAVYLCASSFLQGGNTIYFGEGSWLTVV.

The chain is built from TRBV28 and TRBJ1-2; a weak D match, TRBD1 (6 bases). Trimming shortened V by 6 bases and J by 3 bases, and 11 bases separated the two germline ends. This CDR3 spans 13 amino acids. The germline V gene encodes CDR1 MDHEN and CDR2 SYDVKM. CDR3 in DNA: TGTGCCAGCAGGGGCAGGGGTTACTATGGCTACACCTTC. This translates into CASRGRGYYGYTF.

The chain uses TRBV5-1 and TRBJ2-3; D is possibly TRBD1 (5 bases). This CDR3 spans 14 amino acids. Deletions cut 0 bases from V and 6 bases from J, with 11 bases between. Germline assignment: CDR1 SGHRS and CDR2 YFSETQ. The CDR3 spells CASSLGAGLDTQYF. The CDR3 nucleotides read TGCGCCAGCAGCTTGGGGGCAGGGTTGGATACGCAGTATTTT. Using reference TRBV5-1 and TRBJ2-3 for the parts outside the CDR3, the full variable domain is KAGVTQTPRYLIKTRGQQVTLSCSPISGHRSVSWYQQTPGQGLQFLFEYFSETQRNKGNFPGRFSGRQFSNSRSEMNVSTLELGDSALYLCASSLGAGLDTQYFGPGTRLTVL.

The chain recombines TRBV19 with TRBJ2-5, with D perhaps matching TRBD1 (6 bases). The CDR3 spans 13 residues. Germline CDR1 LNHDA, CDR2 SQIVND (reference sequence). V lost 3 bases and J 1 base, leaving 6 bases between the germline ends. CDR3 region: CASSMTGQETQYF. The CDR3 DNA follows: TGTGCCAGTAGTATGACAGGCCAAGAGACCCAGTACTTC.

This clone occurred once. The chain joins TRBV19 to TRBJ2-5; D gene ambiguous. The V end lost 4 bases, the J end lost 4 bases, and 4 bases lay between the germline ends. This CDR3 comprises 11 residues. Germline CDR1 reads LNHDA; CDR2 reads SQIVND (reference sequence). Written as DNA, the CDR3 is TGTGCCAGTAGTAACGGAGAGACCCAGTACTTC. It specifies CASSNGETQYF.

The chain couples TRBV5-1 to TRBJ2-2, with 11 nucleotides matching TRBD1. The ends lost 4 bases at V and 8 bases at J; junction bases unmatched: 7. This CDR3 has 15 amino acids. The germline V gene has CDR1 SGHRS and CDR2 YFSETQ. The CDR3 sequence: CASSAGTGGSGELFF. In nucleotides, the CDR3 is TGCGCCAGCAGCGCAGGGACAGGGGGATCGGGGGAGCTGTTTTTT.

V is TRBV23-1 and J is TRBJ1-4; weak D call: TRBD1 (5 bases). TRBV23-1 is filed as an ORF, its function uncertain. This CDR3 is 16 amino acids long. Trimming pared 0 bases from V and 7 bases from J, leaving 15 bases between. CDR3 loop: CASSQSDIKAIEKLFF. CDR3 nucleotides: TGCGCCAGCAGTCAATCGGACATCAAAGCCATTGAAAAACTGTTTTTT.

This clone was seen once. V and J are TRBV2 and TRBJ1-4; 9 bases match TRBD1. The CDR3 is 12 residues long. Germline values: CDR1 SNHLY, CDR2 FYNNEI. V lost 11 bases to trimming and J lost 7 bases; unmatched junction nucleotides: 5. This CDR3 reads CAQGQGPEKLFF. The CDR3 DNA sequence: TGTGCCCAGGGACAGGGTCCTGAAAAACTGTTTTTT.

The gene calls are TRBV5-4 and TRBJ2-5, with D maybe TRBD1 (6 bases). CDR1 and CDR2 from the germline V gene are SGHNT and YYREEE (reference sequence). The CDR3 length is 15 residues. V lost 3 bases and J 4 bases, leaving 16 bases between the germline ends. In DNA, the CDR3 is TGTGCCAGCAGCTCCCAAGGGGGAAACGTAGAGACCCAGTACTTC. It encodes CASSSQGGNVETQYF.

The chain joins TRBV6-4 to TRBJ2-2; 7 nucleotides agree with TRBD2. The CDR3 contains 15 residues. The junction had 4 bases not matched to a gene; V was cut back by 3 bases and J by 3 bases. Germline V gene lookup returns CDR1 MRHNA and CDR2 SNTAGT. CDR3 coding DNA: TGTGCCAGCAGTGAAGGGCGGGAGTACACCGGGGAGCTGTTTTTT. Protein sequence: CASSEGREYTGELFF.

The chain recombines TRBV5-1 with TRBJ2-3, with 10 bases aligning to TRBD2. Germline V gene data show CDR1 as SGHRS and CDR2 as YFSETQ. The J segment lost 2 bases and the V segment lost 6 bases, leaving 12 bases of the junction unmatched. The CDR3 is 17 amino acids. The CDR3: CASNRGVLAGPTDTQYF. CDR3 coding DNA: TGCGCCAGCAACCGGGGGGTACTAGCGGGACCCACAGATACGCAGTATTTT.

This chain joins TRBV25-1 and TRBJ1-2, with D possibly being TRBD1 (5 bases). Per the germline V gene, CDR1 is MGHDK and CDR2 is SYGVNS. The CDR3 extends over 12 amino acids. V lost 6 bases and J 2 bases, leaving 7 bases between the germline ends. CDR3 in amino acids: CASSRANYGYTF. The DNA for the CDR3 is TGTGCCAGCAGCAGGGCGAACTATGGCTACACCTTC.

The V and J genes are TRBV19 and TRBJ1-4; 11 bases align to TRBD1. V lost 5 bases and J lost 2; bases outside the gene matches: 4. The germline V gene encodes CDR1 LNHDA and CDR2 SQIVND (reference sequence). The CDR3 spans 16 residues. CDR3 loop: CASSFRTGGTNEKLFF. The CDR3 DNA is TGTGCCAGTAGTTTTCGGACAGGGGGCACTAATGAAAAACTGTTTTTT.

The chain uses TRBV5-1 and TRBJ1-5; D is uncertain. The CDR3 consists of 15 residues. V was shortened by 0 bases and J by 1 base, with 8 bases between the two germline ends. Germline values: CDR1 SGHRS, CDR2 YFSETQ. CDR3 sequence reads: CASSLGPRSNQPQHF. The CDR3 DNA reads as TGCGCCAGCAGCTTGGGTCCGCGGAGCAATCAGCCCCAGCATTTT.

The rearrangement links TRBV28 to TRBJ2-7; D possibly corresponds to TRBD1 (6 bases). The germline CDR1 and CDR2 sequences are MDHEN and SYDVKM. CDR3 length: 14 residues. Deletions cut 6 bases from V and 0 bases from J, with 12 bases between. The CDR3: CASRGQGGSYEQYF. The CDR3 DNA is TGTGCCAGCAGGGGGCAAGGGGGCTCCTACGAGCAGTACTTC. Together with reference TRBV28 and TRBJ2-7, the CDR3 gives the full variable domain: DVKVTQSSRYLVKRTGEKVFLECVQDMDHENMFWYRQDPGLGLRLIYFSYDVKMKEKGDIPEGYSVSREKKERFSLILESASTNQTSMYLCASRGQGGSYEQYFGPGTRLTVT.

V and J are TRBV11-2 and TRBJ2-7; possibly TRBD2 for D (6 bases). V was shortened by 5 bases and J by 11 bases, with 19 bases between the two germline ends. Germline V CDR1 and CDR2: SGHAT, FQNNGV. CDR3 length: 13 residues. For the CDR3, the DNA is TGTGCCAGCAGCATTTCGGGACTGCGAAGTGAGTACTTC. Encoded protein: CASSISGLRSEYF.

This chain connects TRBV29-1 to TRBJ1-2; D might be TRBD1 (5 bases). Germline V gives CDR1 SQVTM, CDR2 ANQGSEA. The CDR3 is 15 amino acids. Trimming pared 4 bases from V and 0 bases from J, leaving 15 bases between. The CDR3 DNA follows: TGCAGCGTTGCGCTAACGACAGCAGCTAACTATGGCTACACCTTC. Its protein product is CSVALTTAANYGYTF. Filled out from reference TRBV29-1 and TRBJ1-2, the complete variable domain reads SAVISQKPSRDICQRGTSLTIQCQVDSQVTMMFWYRQQPGQSLTLIATANQGSEATYESGFVIDKFPISRPNLTFSTLTVSNMSPEDSSIYLCSVALTTAANYGYTFGSGTRLTVV.

The CDR3 reads CAISEPDRVRYEQYF. Here the CDR3 DNA reads TGTGCCATCAGCGAGCCCGACAGGGTACGGTACGAGCAGTACTTC. The chain links TRBV10-3 to TRBJ2-7, with TRBD1 matching 7 bases. CDR3 length equals 15 residues. The J segment lost 4 bases and the V segment lost 6 bases, leaving 12 bases of the junction unmatched. CDR1 is ENHRY and CDR2 is SYGVKD in the germline V gene.

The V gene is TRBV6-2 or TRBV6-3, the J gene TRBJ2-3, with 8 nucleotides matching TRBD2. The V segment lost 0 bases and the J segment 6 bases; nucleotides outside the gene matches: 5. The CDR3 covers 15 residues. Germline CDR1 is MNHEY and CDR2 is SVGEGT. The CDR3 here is CASSYSGGGPDTQYF. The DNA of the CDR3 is TGTGCCAGCAGTTACTCGGGCGGGGGGCCCGATACGCAGTATTTT.

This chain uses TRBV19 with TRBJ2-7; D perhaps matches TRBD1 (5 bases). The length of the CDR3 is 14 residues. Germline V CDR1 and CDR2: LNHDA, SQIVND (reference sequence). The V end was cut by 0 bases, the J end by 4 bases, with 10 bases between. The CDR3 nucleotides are TGTGCCAGTAGTATAGAGGCAGGGTTTTACGAGCAGTACTTC. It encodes CASSIEAGFYEQYF.

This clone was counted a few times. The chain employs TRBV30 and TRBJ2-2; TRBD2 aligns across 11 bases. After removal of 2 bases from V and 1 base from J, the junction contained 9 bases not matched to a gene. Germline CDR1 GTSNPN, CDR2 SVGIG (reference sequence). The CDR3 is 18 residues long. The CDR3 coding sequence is TGTGCCTGGAGTACCCGGACTAGCGGGTGGGGGAACACCGGGGAGCTGTTTTTT. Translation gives CAWSTRTSGWGNTGELFF.

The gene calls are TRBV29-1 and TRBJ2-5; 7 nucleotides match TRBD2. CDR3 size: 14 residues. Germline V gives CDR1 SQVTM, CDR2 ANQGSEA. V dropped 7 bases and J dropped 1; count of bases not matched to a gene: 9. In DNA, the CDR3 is TGCAGCGCCAGAGCACCGGGGGGCCAAGAGACCCAGTACTTC. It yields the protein CSARAPGGQETQYF.

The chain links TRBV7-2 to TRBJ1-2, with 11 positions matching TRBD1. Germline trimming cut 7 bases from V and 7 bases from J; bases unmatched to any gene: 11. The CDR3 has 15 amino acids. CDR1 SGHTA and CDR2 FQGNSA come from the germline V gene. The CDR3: CASTLGGQGAPGYTF. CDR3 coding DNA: TGTGCCAGCACCCTCGGAGGACAGGGGGCGCCTGGCTACACCTTC.

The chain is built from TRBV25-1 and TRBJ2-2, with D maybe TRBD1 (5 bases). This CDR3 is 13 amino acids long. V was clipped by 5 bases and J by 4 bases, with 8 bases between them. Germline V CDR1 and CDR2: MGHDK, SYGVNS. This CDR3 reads CASSPQGTGELFF. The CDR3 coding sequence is TGTGCCAGCAGTCCTCAGGGCACCGGGGAGCTGTTTTTT.

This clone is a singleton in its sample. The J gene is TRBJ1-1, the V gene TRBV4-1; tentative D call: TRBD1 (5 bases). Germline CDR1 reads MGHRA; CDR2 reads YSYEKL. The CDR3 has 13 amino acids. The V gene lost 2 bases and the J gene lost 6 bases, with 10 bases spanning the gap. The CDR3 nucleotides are TGCGCCAGCAGCCAACAGGGTAGGCCTGAAGCTTTCTTT. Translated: CASSQQGRPEAFF.

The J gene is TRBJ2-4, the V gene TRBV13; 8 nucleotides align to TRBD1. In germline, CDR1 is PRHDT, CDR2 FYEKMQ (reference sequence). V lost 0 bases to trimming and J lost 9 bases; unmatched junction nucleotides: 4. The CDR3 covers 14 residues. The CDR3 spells CASSLGDRVGIQYF. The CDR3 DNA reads TGTGCCAGCAGCTTAGGGGACAGGGTCGGCATTCAGTACTTC.